This paragraph covers one T cell receptor beta chain sequence. At one end, the junction sequence differs from germline, possibly due to a read error. One entry per CDR3 protein results from TCRdb running MiXCR on the RT-PCR reads. The sample has approximately 500,000 distinct CDR3 sequences, 10% to 15% seen once. The CDR3 has 18 amino acids. This entry belongs to a study of response to subunit inactivated influenza vaccine. This clonotype was obtained from a middle-aged man who received an inactivated influenza vaccine. The specimen comprised PBMCs from blood, sampled 40 to 50 days after vaccination. V usage is TRBV12-3 or TRBV12-4 and J usage is TRBJ2-4, with D possibly being TRBD2 (5 bases). The CDR3 nucleotides read TGTGCCTGCAGTTTCAGCACAACGGAGGTGCTAGCCAAAAACATTCAGTACTTC. Amino acid sequence: CACSFSTTEVLAKNIQYF.